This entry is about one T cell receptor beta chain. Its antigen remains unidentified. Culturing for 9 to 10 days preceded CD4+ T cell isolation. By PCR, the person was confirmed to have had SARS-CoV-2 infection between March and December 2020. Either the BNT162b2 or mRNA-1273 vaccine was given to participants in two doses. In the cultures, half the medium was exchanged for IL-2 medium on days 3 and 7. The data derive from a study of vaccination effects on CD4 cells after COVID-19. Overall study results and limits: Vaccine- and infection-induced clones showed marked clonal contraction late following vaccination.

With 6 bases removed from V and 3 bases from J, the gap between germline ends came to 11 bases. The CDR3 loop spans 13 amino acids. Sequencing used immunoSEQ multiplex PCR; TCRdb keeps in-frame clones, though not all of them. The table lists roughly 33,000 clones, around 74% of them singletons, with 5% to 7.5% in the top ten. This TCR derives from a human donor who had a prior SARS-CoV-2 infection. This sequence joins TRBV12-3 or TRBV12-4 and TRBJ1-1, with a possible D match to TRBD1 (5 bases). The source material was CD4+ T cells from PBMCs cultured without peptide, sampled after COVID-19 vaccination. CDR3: CASRTTEYTEAFF. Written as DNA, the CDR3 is TGTGCCAGCAGAACGACAGAATACACTGAAGCTTTCTTT.